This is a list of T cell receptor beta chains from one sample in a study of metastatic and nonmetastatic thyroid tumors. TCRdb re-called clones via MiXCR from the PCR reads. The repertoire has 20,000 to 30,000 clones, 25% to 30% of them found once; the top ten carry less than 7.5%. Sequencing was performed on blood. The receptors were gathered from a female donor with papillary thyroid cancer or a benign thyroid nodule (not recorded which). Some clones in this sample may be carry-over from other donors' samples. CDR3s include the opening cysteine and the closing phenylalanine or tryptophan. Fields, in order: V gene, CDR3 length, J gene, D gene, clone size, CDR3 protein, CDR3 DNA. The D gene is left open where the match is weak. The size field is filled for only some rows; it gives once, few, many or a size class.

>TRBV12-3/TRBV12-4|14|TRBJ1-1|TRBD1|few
CASGSGQGYTEAFF
TGTGCCAGCGGTTCTGGACAGGGGTACACTGAAGCTTTCTTT
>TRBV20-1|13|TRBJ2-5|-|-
CSASRLAEETQYF
TGCAGTGCTAGTCGTCTAGCAGAGGAGACCCAGTACTTC
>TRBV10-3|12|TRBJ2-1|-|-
CAISGTHNEQFF
TGTGCCATCAGTGGGACCCACAATGAGCAGTTCTTC
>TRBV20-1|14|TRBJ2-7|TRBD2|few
CSARTLAGAYEQYF
TGCAGTGCTAGAACACTAGCGGGGGCCTACGAGCAGTACTTC
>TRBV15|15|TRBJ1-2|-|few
CATSGEVIRFYGYTF
TGTGCCACCAGCGGAGAGGTTATACGGTTCTATGGCTACACCTTC
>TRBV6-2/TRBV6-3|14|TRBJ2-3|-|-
CASSLLGNTDTQYF
TGTGCCAGCAGTTTACTAGGCAACACAGATACGCAGTATTTT
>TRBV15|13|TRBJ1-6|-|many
CATSRERGSPLHF
TGTGCCACCAGCAGAGAGCGGGGTTCACCCCTCCACTTT
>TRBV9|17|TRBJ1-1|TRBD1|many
CASSVAQGNWRDTEAFF
TGTGCCAGCAGCGTAGCACAGGGGAATTGGCGGGACACTGAAGCTTTCTTT
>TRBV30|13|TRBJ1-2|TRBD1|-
CAWRDRENYGYTF
TGTGCCTGGAGGGACAGGGAGAACTATGGCTACACCTTC
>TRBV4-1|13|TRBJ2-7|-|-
CASAKGTSYEQYF
TGCGCCAGTGCGAAGGGGACGAGCTACGAGCAGTACTTC
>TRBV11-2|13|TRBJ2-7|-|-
CASSSALYNEQYF
TGTGCCAGCAGCTCCGCACTCTACAACGAGCAGTACTTC